The clone carrying this T cell receptor beta chain was detected only once. The sample has other DNA sequences that encode this CDR3 too. These data originate in a study of control samples from healthy donors and cancer patients. The table came from immunoSEQ multiplex PCR; TCRdb's copy has only in-frame clones and leaves some out. Among roughly 93,000 clones listed, around nine tenths were seen once. The TCR sequence derives from a woman aged 45 to 65 with colorectal cancer. Sequencing was carried out using PBMCs.

CDR3 in amino acids: CASSLYRDSNQPQHF. The CDR3 bases are TGTGCCAGCAGCTTATATAGGGATAGCAATCAGCCCCAGCATTTT. The chain has TRBV7-2 and TRBJ1-5; no definite D call. The CDR3 spans 15 residues. V lost 2 bases, J lost 0 bases, and 8 bases lay in between. Germline V gives CDR1 SGHTA, CDR2 FQGNSA.